This T cell receptor (beta chain) was profiled in a study of blood T cell repertoires in COVID-19. In the study overall: T cells, B-cell-depleted T cells, or PBMCs supplied cDNA or gDNA.

The V end lost 6 bases, the J end lost 3 bases, and 16 bases lay between the germline ends. The V gene's germline CDR1 is WSHSY and CDR2 SAAADI. The CDR3 runs to 15 residues. Study processing details: Reference gene primer amplification gave nucleated cell count estimates. TCRdb's table, derived via immunoSEQ multiplex PCR, lists solely in-frame clones and lacks some. V and J calls and clone size are copied from that table; D and trimming were computed from the DNA. Among about 59,000 clones listed, 70% to 75% were seen once. The TCR originated in a woman in her 70s with acute or convalescent COVID-19. Sample: peripheral blood. The rearrangement joins TRBV10-2 to TRBJ2-3, with D maybe TRBD2 (5 bases). The chain's CDR3 is CASRPAGKGTDTQYF. The CDR3 region has the DNA TGCGCCAGCAGGCCCGCCGGGAAGGGTACAGATACGCAGTATTTT.